This TCR beta chain came from a study of shared clonotypes between healthy human individuals. The table came from immunoSEQ multiplex PCR; TCRdb's copy has only in-frame clones and leaves some out. The data show around 2.1 million clones, roughly 91% seen once. This clone was counted once. As defined, naive CD8 cells were CD45RO-negative and positively selected for CCR7, with terminally differentiated effector memory CD45RA+ cells excluded. Germline assignment: CDR1 SGHVS and CDR2 FQNEAQ. This CDR3 comprises 14 residues. The J segment lost 2 bases and the V segment lost 6 bases, leaving 6 bases of the junction unmatched.

The chain joins TRBV7-8 to TRBJ2-7; 8 nucleotides line up with TRBD1. The TCR originated in a man aged 18-30 years in good health. Some clones in this sample may be carry-over from other donors' samples. Specimen: naive CD8+ T cells from PBMCs. As DNA, the CDR3 is TGTGCCAGCAGTTTGACGGGACAGGCCTACGAGCAGTACTTC. It specifies CASSLTGQAYEQYF.